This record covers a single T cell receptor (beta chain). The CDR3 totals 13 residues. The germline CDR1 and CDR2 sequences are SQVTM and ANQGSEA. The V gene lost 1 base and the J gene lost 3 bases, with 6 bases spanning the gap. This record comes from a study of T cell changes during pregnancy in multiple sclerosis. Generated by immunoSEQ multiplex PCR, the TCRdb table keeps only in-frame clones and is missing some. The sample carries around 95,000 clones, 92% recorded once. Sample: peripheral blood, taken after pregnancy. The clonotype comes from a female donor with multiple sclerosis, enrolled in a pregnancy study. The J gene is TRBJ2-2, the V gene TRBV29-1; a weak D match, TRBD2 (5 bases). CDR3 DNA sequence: TGCAGCGTTGAAGGAGGGTACACCGGGGAGCTGTTTTTT. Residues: CSVEGGYTGELFF.